A selection of T cell receptor beta chains follows, all from one sample in a study of control samples from healthy donors and cancer patients. TCRdb's copy holds only in-frame clones and misses some; the assay was immunoSEQ multiplex PCR. The sample has 90,000 to 120,000 clones; almost 85% are singletons. The sequenced sample was blood. These receptors all come from a man aged 18 to 30 in good health. CDR3s include the opening cysteine and the closing phenylalanine or tryptophan. A D gene is named only where the DNA matches it firmly. Clone size is stated in some rows and not others, as once, few, many or a class when expanded.

d_call j_call v_call cdr3_length clone_size cdr3_nt cdr3_aa
TRBD1 TRBJ1-4 TRBV19 14 few TGTGCCAGTAGTATGGGACAGGGGTTTGAAAAACTGTTTTTT CASSMGQGFEKLFF
. TRBJ1-1 TRBV4-1 17 many TGCGCCAGCAGCCAAGTTTTGACAGTTAACATGAACACTGAAGCTTTCTTT CASSQVLTVNMNTEAFF
. TRBJ1-3 TRBV21-1 15 . TGTGCCAGCAGCACCAGACGACAGGTCCGAAACACCATATATTTT CASSTRRQVRNTIYF
. TRBJ2-7 TRBV6-5 15 . TGTGCCAGCAGTTACTCATTCCTGGGGAGCTACGAGCAGTACTTC CASSYSFLGSYEQYF
TRBD2 TRBJ2-3 TRBV19 18 . TGTGCCAGTAGCGACGCGGGGACTAGCGGGGGCGGCCCAGATACGCAGTATTTT CASSDAGTSGGGPDTQYF
. TRBJ1-6 TRBV11-2 14 . TGTGCCAGCAGCTTAGGGTCGACCGGACCACCCCTCCACTTT CASSLGSTGPPLHF
. TRBJ1-2 TRBV5-8 10 . TGTGCCCGCACGAGCTATGGCTACACCTTC CARTSYGYTF
TRBD1 TRBJ1-2 TRBV6-4 16 . TGTGCCAGCAGTCCAATACTAGGGACAGACACGGATGGCTACACCTTC CASSPILGTDTDGYTF
. TRBJ1-4 TRBV7-9 14 . TGTGCCAGCAGCTTGACGGGCCCGAATGAAAAACTGTTTTTT CASSLTGPNEKLFF
. TRBJ1-5 TRBV6-6 20 . TGTGCCAGCAGCAAGACCCAGGACAGCGATTGGTATAGTAGCAATCAGCCCCAGCATTTT CASSKTQDSDWYSSNQPQHF
. TRBJ1-1 TRBV19 14 once TGTGCCAGTAGGCCAGTTTCAGAGAACACTGAAGCTTTCTTT CASRPVSENTEAFF
TRBD2 TRBJ2-1 TRBV6-6 18 . TGTGCCAGCAGTCCATTGACTAGCGGGGGGCAAGGGTACAATGAGCAGTTCTTC CASSPLTSGGQGYNEQFF
. TRBJ1-6 TRBV5-4 14 . TGTGCCAGCAGCTTCCGGGGAGATTACTCACCCCTCCACTTT CASSFRGDYSPLHF
. TRBJ1-1 TRBV20-1 11 . TGCAGTGCCCCGGGGAACACTGAAGCTTTCTTT CSAPGNTEAFF
. TRBJ1-1 TRBV11-2 15 . TGTGCCAGCAGTCAAACGCCCCGCGCGAACACTGAAGCTTTCTTT CASSQTPRANTEAFF
. TRBJ2-6 TRBV6-1 16 . TGTGCCAGCAGTGACGTAACCGGCTCTGGGGCCAACGTCCTGACTTTC CASSDVTGSGANVLTF
. TRBJ2-7 TRBV24-1 15 . TGTGCCACCAGTGATTTCGGGGAAAGCTCCTACGAGCAGTACTTC CATSDFGESSYEQYF
TRBD1 TRBJ1-5 TRBV7-9 16 . TGTGCCAGCAGCCCAGCGGGGGGACAGGGGTATCAGCCCCAGCATTTT CASSPAGGQGYQPQHF
. TRBJ1-6 TRBV10-2 14 . TGCGCCAGCAGTGGCGGCAGTCTGGGGAGAGCCCTCCACTTT CASSGGSLGRALHF
. TRBJ1-6 TRBV4-1 13 . TGCGCCAGCAGCCAAGAGAAGGGTTCACCCCTCCACTTT CASSQEKGSPLHF
TRBD2 TRBJ2-7 TRBV4-1 19 . TGCGCCAGCAGCTCCCGACCGCCGGGACTAGCGGGGGCCCCCTACGAGCAGTACTTC CASSSRPPGLAGAPYEQYF
TRBD1 TRBJ1-5 TRBV5-6 15 few TGTGCCAGCAGCTCATCTGACAGGGTGAATCAGCCCCAGCATTTT CASSSSDRVNQPQHF
. TRBJ1-2 TRBV9 15 . TGTGCCAGCAGCGTAGGGGGACGGGCCGGCTATGGCTACACCTTC CASSVGGRAGYGYTF
. TRBJ2-2 TRBV6-6 11 . TGTGCCAGCAGTTGGGACGGGGAGCTGTTTTTT CASSWDGELFF
. TRBJ2-3 TRBV5-4 14 . TGTGCCAGCAGTCCGACGGATAACACAGATACGCAGTATTTT CASSPTDNTDTQYF
TRBD1 TRBJ1-6 TRBV28 15 many TGTGCCAGCAGTTCAGGGGGTTTCGATAATTCACCCCTCCACTTT CASSSGGFDNSPLHF
. TRBJ2-6 TRBV5-1 17 . TGCGCCAGCAGCTTGAATACACCTTACTCTGGGGCCAACGTCCTGACTTTC CASSLNTPYSGANVLTF
TRBD1 TRBJ1-6 TRBV5-6 16 . TGTGCCAGCAGCTTGATTGGGGGGACAGGCTATTCACCCCTCCACTTT CASSLIGGTGYSPLHF
. TRBJ2-7 TRBV19 14 once TGTGCCAGTAGTATACAGGGGTCCTCACCCGAGCAGTACTTC CASSIQGSSPEQYF
TRBD2 TRBJ2-1 TRBV6-5 14 . TGTGCCAGCGCAAGCGGGGGGCCCTACAATGAGCAGTTCTTC CASASGGPYNEQFF
. TRBJ2-1 TRBV7-9 14 . TGTGCCAGCAGCTTAGGCCGTTCCTGGGGTGAGCAGTTCTTC CASSLGRSWGEQFF
. TRBJ2-6 TRBV5-4 14 many TGTGCCAGCGGGAGAGTCTCTGGGGCCAACGTCCTGACTTTC CASGRVSGANVLTF
. TRBJ1-5 TRBV24-1 12 . TGTGCCACCAGTAAGGGTTCCCAGCCCCAGCATTTT CATSKGSQPQHF
. TRBJ2-2 TRBV18 15 once TGTGCCAGCTCACCAGTCAGGGGGAACACCGGGGAGCTGTTTTTT CASSPVRGNTGELFF
. TRBJ1-6 TRBV7-2 14 . TGTGCCAGCAGTCGGGGAGGGGTTAATTCACCCCTCCACTTT CASSRGGVNSPLHF
. TRBJ2-2 TRBV10-2 16 . TGCGCCAGCAGTGATTTACAGGGCCGTTCTCCCGGGGAGCTGTTTTTT CASSDLQGRSPGELFF
. TRBJ1-3 TRBV13 17 . TGTGCCAGCAGCTTAGGCCTACGGTCTACCTCTGGAAACACCATATATTTT CASSLGLRSTSGNTIYF
. TRBJ2-1 TRBV5-6 13 . TGTGCCAGCAGCTTGGGCGCATACAATGAGCAGTTCTTC CASSLGAYNEQFF
TRBD1 TRBJ2-7 TRBV29-1 14 few TGCAGCGTTGTAGGGGTGGACAGGGCCTACGAGCAGTACTTC CSVVGVDRAYEQYF
. TRBJ2-7 TRBV27 13 . TGTGCCAGCAGGACAGGATCGTCCTACGAGCAGTACTTC CASRTGSSYEQYF
. TRBJ1-6 TRBV25-1 17 few TGTGCCAGCAGTGATAACTCCGTCGGCTCCTATAATTCACCCCTCCACTTT CASSDNSVGSYNSPLHF
. TRBJ1-6 TRBV6-2/TRBV6-3 16 . TGTGCCAGCAGTTACTCGAGGGCAAGGTCCGGTTCACCCCTCCACTTT CASSYSRARSGSPLHF
. TRBJ1-1 TRBV7-2 14 . TGTGCCAGCAGCTCCGGACAGTTGAACACTGAAGCTTTCTTT CASSSGQLNTEAFF
. TRBJ2-3 TRBV6-6 15 few TGTGCCAGCAGTTACTCGAAGGGGTTAGGGGATACGCAGTATTTT CASSYSKGLGDTQYF
TRBD1 TRBJ2-3 TRBV5-6 16 . TGTGCCAGCAGCACGCCGGGACAGGGGGCCACAGATACGCAGTATTTT CASSTPGQGATDTQYF
TRBD1 TRBJ2-7 TRBV28 17 . TGTGCCAGCAGTTGGCAACTCGGGACAGGGGGGAGTTACGAGCAGTACTTC CASSWQLGTGGSYEQYF
. TRBJ2-3 TRBV5-1 16 . TGCGCCAGCAGCCTGGGGACAACTTCGAGGGCAGATACGCAGTATTTT CASSLGTTSRADTQYF
TRBD1 TRBJ1-2 TRBV24-1 13 . TGTGCCACCAGACAGGGGCAGACAGATGGCTACACCTTC CATRQGQTDGYTF